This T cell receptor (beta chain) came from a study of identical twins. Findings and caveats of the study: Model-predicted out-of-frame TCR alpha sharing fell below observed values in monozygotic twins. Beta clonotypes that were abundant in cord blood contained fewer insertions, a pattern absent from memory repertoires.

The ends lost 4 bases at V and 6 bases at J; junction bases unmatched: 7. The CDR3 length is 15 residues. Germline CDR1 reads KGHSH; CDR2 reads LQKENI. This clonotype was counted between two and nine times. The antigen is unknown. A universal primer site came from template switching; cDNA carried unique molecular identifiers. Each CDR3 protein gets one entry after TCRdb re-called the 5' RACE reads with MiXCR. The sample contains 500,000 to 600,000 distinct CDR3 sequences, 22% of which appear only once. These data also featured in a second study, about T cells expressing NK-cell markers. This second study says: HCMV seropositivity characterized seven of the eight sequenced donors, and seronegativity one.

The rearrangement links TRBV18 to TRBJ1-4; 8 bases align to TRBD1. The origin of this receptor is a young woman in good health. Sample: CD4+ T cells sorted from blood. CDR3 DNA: TGTGCCAGCTCACTAGGGGACAGGATCCATGAAAAACTGTTTTTT. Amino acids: CASSLGDRIHEKLFF.